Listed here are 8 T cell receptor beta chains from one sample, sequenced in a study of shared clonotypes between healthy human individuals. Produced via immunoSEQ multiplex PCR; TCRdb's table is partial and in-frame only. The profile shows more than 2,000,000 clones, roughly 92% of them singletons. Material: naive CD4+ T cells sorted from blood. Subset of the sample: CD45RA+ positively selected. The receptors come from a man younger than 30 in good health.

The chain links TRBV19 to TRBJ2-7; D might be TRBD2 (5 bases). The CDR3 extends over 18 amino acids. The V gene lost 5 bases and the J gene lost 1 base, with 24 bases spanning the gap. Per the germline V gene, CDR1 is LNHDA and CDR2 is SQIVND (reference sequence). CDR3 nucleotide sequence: TGTGCCAGTAGTCCTGGACTGATTGTAAGGCTGTCTTCCTACGAGCAGTACTTC. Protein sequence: CASSPGLIVRLSSYEQYF.

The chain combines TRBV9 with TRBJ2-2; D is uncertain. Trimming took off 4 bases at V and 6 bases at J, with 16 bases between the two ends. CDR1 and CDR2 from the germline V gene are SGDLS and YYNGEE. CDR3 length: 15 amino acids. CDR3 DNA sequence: TGTGCCAGCAGCCCGTCCAGTAGGGTACCCGGGGAGCTGTTTTTT. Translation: CASSPSSRVPGELFF. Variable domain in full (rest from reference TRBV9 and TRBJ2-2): DSGVTQTPKHLITATGQRVTLRCSPRSGDLSVYWYQQSLDQGLQFLIQYYNGEERAKGNILERFSAQQFPDLHSELNLSSLELGDSALYFCASSPSSRVPGELFFGEGSRLTVL.

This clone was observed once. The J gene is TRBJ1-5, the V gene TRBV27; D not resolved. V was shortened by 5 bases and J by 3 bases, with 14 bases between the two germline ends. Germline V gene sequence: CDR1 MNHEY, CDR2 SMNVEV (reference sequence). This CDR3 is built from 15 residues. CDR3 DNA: TGTGCCAGCAGTCGCTCCGACTTATCCAATCAGCCCCAGCATTTT. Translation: CASSRSDLSNQPQHF.

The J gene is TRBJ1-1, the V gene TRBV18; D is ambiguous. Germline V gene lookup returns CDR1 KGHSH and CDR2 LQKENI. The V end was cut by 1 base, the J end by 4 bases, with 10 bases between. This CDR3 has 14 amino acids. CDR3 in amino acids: CASSPLYVGTEAFF. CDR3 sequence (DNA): TGTGCCAGCTCACCACTATACGTTGGCACTGAAGCTTTCTTT.

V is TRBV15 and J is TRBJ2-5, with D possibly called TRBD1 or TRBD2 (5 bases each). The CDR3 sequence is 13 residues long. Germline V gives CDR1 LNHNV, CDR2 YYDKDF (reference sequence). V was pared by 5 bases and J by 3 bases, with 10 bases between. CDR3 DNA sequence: TGTGCCACCAGCCGATGGGGGAAAGAGACCCAGTACTTC. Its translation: CATSRWGKETQYF.

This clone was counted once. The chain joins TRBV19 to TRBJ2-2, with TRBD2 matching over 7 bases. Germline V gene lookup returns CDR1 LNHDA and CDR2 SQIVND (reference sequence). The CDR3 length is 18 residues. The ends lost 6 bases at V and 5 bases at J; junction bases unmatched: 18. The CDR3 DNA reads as TGTGCCAGTAGGGGGAGGGAGGGCCAGGATGCGAGAACCGGGGAGCTGTTTTTT. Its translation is CASRGREGQDARTGELFF.

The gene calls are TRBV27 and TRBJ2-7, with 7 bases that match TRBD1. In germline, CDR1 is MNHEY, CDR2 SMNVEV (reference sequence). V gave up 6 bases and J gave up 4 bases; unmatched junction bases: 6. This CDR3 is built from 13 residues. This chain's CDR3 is CASRARGTYEQYF. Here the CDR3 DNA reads TGTGCCAGCAGGGCCAGGGGGACGTACGAGCAGTACTTC.

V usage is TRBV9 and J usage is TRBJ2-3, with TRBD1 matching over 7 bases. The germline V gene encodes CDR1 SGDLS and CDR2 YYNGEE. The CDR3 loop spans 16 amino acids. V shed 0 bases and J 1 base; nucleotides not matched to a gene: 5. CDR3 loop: CASSVGRGPGTDTQYF. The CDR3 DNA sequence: TGTGCCAGCAGCGTAGGAAGGGGGCCCGGCACAGATACGCAGTATTTT. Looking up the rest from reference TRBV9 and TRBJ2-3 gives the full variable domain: DSGVTQTPKHLITATGQRVTLRCSPRSGDLSVYWYQQSLDQGLQFLIQYYNGEERAKGNILERFSAQQFPDLHSELNLSSLELGDSALYFCASSVGRGPGTDTQYFGPGTRLTVL.